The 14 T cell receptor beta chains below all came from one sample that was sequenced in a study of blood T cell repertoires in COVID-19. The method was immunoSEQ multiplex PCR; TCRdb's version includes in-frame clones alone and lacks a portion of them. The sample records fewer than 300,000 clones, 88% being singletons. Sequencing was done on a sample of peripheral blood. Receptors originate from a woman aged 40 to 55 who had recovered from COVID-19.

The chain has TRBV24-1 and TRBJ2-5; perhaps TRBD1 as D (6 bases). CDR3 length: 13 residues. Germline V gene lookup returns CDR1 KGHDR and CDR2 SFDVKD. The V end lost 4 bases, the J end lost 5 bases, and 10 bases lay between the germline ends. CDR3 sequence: CATSERDRETQYF. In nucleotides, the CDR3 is TGTGCCACCAGTGAGAGAGACAGGGAGACCCAGTACTTC.

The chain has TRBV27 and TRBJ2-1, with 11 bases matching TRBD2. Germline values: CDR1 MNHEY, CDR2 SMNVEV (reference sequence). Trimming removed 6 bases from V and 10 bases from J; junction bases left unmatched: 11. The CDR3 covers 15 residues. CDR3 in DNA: TGTGCCAGCAGGACCGGGGGACTAGCGGCCCCGGAGCAGTTCTTC. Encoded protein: CASRTGGLAAPEQFF.

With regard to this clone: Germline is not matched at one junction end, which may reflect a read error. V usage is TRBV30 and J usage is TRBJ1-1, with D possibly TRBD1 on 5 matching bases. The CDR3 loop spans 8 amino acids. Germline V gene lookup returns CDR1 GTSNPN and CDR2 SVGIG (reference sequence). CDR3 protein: CAWSGGGF. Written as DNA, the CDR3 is TGTGCCTGGAGTGGGGGGGGATTT.

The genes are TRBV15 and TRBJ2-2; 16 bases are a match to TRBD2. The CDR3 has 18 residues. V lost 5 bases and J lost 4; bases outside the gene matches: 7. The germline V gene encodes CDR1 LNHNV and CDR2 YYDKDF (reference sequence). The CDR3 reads CATSQRGTSGRATGELFF. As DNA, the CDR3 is TGTGCCACCAGCCAGAGAGGGACTAGCGGGAGGGCCACCGGGGAGCTGTTTTTT.

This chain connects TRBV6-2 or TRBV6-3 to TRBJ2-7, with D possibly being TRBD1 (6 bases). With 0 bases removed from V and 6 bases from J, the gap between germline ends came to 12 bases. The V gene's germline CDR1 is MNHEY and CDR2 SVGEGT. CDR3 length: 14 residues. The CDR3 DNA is TGTGCCAGCAGTTACTCTCCAGGGGTGGTCGAGCAGTACTTC. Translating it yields CASSYSPGVVEQYF.

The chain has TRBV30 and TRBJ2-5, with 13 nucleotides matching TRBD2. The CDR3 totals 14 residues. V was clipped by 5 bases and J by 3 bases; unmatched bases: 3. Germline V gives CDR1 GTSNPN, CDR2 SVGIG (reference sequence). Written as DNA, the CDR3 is TGTGCCTGGGGACTAGCGGGAGACAAAGAGACCCAGTACTTC. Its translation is CAWGLAGDKETQYF.

This CDR3 reads CASSLDGYGYTF. Here the CDR3 DNA reads TGTGCCAGCAGCCTCGACGGGTATGGCTACACCTTC. The rearrangement joins TRBV6-5 to TRBJ1-2; D not resolved. Trimming took off 6 bases at V and 5 bases at J, with 10 bases between the two ends. CDR1 is MNHEY, CDR2 SVGAGI, per germline. The CDR3 contains 12 residues.

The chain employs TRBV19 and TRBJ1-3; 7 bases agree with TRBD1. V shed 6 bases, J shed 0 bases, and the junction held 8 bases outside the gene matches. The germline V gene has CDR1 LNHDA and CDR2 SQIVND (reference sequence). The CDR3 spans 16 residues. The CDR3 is CASSLNRDSSGNTIYF. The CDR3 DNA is TGTGCCAGTAGCCTAAACCGGGACAGCTCTGGAAACACCATATATTTT.

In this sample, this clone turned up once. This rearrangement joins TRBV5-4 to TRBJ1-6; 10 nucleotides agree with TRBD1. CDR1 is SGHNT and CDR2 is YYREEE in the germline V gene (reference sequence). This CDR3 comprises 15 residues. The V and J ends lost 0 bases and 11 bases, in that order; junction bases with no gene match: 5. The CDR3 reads CASSLGDRGVAPLHF. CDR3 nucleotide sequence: TGTGCCAGCAGCTTGGGGGACAGGGGTGTGGCACCCCTCCACTTT.

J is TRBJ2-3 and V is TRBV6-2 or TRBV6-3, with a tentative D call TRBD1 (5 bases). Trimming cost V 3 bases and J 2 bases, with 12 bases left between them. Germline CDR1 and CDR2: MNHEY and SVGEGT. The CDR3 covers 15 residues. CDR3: CASSYPQGATDTQYF. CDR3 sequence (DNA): TGTGCCAGCAGTTATCCCCAGGGCGCCACAGATACGCAGTATTTT.

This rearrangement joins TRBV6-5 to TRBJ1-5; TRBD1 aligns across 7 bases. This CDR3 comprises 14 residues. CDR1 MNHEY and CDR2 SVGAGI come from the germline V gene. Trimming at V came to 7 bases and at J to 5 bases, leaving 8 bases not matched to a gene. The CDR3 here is CASMRGQGDQPQHF. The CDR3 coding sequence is TGTGCCAGCATGCGGGGCCAGGGGGATCAGCCCCAGCATTTT.

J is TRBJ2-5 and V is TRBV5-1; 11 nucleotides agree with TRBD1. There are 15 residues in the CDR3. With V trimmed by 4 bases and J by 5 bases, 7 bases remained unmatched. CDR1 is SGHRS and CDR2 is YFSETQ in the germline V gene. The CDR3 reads CASSDGTGGRETQYF. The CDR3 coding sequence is TGCGCCAGCAGCGACGGGACAGGGGGACGGGAGACCCAGTACTTC. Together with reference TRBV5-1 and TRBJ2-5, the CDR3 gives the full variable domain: KAGVTQTPRYLIKTRGQQVTLSCSPISGHRSVSWYQQTPGQGLQFLFEYFSETQRNKGNFPGRFSGRQFSNSRSEMNVSTLELGDSALYLCASSDGTGGRETQYFGPGTRLLVL.

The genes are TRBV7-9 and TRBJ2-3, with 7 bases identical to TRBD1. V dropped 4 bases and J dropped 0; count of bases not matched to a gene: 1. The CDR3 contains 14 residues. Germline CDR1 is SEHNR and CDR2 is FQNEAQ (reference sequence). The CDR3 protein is CASSWTGSTDTQYF. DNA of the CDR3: TGTGCCAGCAGCTGGACAGGCAGCACAGATACGCAGTATTTT.

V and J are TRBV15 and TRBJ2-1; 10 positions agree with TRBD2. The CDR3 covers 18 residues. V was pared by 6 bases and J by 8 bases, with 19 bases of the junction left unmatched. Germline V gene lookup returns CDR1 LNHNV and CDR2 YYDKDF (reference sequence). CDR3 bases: TGTGCCACCAGTAGGAGGGGGAGGCTAGCGGGAGTGCGCCATGAGCAGTTCTTC. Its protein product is CATSRRGRLAGVRHEQFF.